This T cell receptor (beta chain) was recorded in a study of T cells in tuberculosis (dated by TCRdb to the late 2010s). Describing the broader study: To characterize T cells specific for the mycobacterial lipid antigen glucose monomycolate (GMM), the study used CD1B tetramers together with high-throughput TCR immunosequencing. PBMC from patients with active tuberculosis were archived either before the start of standard anti-tuberculosis treatment or within 7 days of starting that treatment. With 10 to 11 people per group, a South African clinical cohort compared IGRA-negative adolescents, IGRA-positive adolescents with latent tuberculosis, and adults with active tuberculosis.

The immunoSEQ multiplex PCR assay was used to generate TCR libraries, with TCR-beta and/or TCR-alpha/delta assays applied to each sample. The Illumina high-throughput platform was used to sequence the amplified TCR libraries. For the original study's pipeline: Clustering and dimensionality reduction relied on pairwise TCRdist distances among GMM-specific receptors from T cells that were either sorted ex vivo or expanded in vitro. Each clinical repertoire was scored by mean NN-distance, the average TCRdist to the nearest 10% of tetramer-positive reference sequences. GEM TCR motif frequency was computed as the fraction of unique TCRs matching known GEM sequences by V/J usage and CDR3 length. Linear discriminant analysis with leave-one-out cross-validation, implemented in scikit-learn, was used to classify active tuberculosis. TCRdb holds this immuneACCESS table with in-frame rearrangements only. Some clones are missing; in checked studies, unresolved V genes explain under half, and the rest has no known cause. The D gene and trimming were derived from the DNA, and the V and J assignments and clone size from that table. In all, the sample holds roughly 34,000 clones, and nearly 90% of those were seen once. Of the sample, approximately 5.1% is held by the ten largest clones.

What the work shows at the level of the full study, not this receptor alone: Compared with IGRA-negative controls, TCR-alpha repertoires from active tuberculosis had smaller mean NN-distances to GMM-specific TCRs, which suggests that these TCRs underwent clonal expansion. Clinical samples were selected based on the availability of cryopreserved specimens, with adults included as active tuberculosis cases and adolescents included as controls. Smaller NN-distances were partly driven by shorter CDR3-alpha lengths in active tuberculosis patients, and statistical significance was not reached for the TCR-beta difference. A classifier using the diverse GMM-specific repertoire reached approximately 84% accuracy (AUROC 0.8 to 0.95), compared with approximately 70% accuracy using GEM motif frequencies.

The V end gives up 6 bases and the J end 4 bases, leaving 11 bases in the junction not matched to a gene. Including cysteine and phenylalanine, the CDR3 has 16 amino acids. Only CDR3 DNA remains: 48 bases, in frame from the first base. Looking up the germline V gene yields CDR1 ENHRY and CDR2 SYGVKD. The time point tag for this specimen amounts to: new active TB diagnosis, blood taken before or within 7 days of starting treatment. The active tuberculosis patients were newly diagnosed, HIV-seronegative South African adults aged 18 years or older. Confirmation of active tuberculosis came from positive sputum smear microscopy and/or a positive M. tuberculosis culture. Immunosequencing of unsorted cryopreserved PBMC covered, on average, around 96,000 T cells per clinical donor. To note about this clone: It lacks a known antigen. There are no base qualities to consult, and no much larger clone falls within one base.

This receptor was taken from an adult with tuberculosis. The chain links TRBV10-3 with TRBJ1-1; 10 bases in between match TRBD1. This material consisted of PBMCs, taken at tuberculosis diagnosis. The DNA sequence reads TGTGCCATCAGGACACCCTCCGGGACAGGGGCCACTGAAGCTTTCTTT. Translation gives CAIRTPSGTGATEAFF.